The clone carrying this TCR beta chain was counted only a few times. The entry originates in a study of CD8 T cells in ankylosing spondylitis. TCRdb analysed the 5' RACE reads with MiXCR anew, one entry per CDR3 protein. The sample includes approximately 300,000 distinct CDR3 sequences, 15% to 20% seen only once; the top ten take 7.8%. V gave up 0 bases and J gave up 7 bases; unmatched junction bases: 11. The CDR3 runs to 16 residues. Germline V lookup: CDR1 DFQATT, CDR2 SNEGSKA (reference sequence). V usage is TRBV20-1 and J usage is TRBJ1-5; 8 nucleotides match TRBD1. The sequence was obtained from a male donor with ankylosing spondylitis or in good health (not recorded which). The sequenced sample consisted of blood, either unsorted or a sorted T cell fraction (not recorded which). The CDR3 is CSARDRPGGVGQPQHF. CDR3 nucleotide sequence: TGCAGTGCTAGAGATAGGCCAGGGGGCGTCGGACAGCCCCAGCATTTT.